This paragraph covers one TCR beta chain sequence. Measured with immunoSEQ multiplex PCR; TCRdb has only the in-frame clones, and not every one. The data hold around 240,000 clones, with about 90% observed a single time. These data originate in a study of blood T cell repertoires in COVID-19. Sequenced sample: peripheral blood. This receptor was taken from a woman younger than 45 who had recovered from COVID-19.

The CDR3 sequence is CASSNRDRGIQSYEQYF. The CDR3 nucleotides read TGTGCCAGCAGCAACCGGGACAGGGGTATACAGTCCTACGAGCAGTACTTC. The chain uses TRBV13 and TRBJ2-7; 10 positions match TRBD1. V dropped 5 bases and J dropped 1; count of bases not matched to a gene: 11. CDR3 length equals 17 residues. Germline V gene lookup returns CDR1 PRHDT and CDR2 FYEKMQ (reference sequence). The full variable domain, completed using reference TRBV13 and TRBJ2-7, is AAGVIQSPRHLIKEKRETATLKCYPIPRHDTVYWYQQGPGQDPQFLISFYEKMQSDKGSIPDRFSAQQFSDYHSELNMSSLELGDSALYFCASSNRDRGIQSYEQYFGPGTRLTVT.